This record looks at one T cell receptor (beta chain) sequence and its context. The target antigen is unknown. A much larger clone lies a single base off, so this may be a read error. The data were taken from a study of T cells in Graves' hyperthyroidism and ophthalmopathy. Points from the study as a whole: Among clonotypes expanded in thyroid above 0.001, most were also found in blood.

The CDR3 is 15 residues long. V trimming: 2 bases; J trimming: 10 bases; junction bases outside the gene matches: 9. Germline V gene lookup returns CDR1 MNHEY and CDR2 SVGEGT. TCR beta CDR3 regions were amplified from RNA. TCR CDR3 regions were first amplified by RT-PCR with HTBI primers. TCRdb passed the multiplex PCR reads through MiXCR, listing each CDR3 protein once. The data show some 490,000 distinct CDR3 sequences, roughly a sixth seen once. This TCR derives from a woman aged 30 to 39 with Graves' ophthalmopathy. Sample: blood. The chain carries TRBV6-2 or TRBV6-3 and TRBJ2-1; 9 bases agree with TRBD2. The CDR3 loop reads CASSYLTSGWYEQFF. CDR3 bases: TGTGCCAGCAGTTACCTCACTAGCGGGTGGTACGAGCAGTTCTTC.